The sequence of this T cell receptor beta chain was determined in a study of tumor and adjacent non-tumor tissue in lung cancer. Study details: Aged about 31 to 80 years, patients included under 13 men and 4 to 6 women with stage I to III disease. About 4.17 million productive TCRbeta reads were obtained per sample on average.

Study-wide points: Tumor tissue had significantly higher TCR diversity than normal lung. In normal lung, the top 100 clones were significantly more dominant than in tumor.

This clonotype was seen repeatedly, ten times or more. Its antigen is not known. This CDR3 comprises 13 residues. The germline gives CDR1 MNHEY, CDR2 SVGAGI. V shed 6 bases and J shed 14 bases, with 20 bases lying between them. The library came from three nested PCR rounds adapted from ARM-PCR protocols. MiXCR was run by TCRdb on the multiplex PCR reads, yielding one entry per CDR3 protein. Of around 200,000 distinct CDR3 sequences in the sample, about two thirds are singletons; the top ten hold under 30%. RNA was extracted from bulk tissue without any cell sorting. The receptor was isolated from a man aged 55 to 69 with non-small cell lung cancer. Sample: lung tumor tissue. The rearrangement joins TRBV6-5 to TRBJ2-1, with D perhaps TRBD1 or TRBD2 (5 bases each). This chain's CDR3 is CASSPPLRGGEFF. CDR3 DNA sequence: TGTGCCAGCAGCCCGCCCCTCCGGGGCGGTGAGTTCTTC.